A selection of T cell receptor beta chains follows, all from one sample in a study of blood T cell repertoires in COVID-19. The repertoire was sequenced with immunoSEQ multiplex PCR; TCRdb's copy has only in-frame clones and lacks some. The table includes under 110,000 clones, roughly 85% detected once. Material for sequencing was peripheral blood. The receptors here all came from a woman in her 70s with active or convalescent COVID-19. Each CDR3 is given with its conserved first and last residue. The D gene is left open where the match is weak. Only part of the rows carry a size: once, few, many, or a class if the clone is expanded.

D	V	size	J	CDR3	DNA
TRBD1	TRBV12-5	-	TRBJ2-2	CASGSRQGRGLSSTGELFF	TGTGCTAGTGGTTCCCGACAGGGCAGGGGTCTAAGTAGCACCGGGGAGCTGTTTTTT
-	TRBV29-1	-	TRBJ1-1	CSVRGGTEAFF	TGCAGCGTTAGAGGAGGCACTGAAGCTTTCTTT
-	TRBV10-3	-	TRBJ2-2	CAISGGGTDTGELFF	TGTGCCATCAGTGGGGGCGGGACCGACACCGGGGAGCTGTTTTTT
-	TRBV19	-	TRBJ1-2	CASSALERGGSYGYTF	TGTGCCAGTAGTGCCCTCGAAAGGGGCGGCTCCTATGGCTACACCTTC
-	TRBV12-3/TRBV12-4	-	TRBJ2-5	CASSLIAQETQYF	TGTGCCAGCAGTTTAATAGCCCAAGAGACCCAGTACTTC
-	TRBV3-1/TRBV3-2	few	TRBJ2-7	CASSQDRAGRSYEQYF	TGTGCCAGCAGCCAAGATAGGGCGGGGCGCTCCTACGAGCAGTACTTC
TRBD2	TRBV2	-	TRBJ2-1	CASSDPRGLAGGHEQFF	TGTGCCAGCAGTGACCCCCGAGGGCTAGCGGGGGGCCATGAGCAGTTCTTC
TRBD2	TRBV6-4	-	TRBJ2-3	CASTQKGRATDTQYF	TGTGCCAGCACTCAAAAGGGGAGGGCCACAGATACGCAGTATTTT
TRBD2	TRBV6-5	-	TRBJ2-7	CASTERTSGNYEQYF	TGTGCCAGCACCGAAAGGACTAGCGGTAACTACGAGCAGTACTTC
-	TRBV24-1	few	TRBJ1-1	CATSGAAPGMNTEAFF	TGTGCCACCAGTGGGGCGGCCCCGGGAATGAACACTGAAGCTTTCTTT
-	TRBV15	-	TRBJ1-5	CATSREGGGNQPQHF	TGTGCCACCAGCAGAGAAGGGGGGGGCAATCAGCCCCAGCATTTT
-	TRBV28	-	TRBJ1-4	CASSLPRGREDEKLFF	TGTGCCAGCAGTTTACCTCGGGGCAGGGAGGATGAAAAACTGTTTTTT
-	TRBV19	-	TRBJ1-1	CASRPGFMNTEAFF	TGTGCCAGTCGCCCAGGTTTCATGAACACTGAAGCTTTCTTT
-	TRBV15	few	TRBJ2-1	CATSRAGSYNEQFF	TGTGCCACCAGCAGAGCGGGTTCCTACAATGAGCAGTTCTTC
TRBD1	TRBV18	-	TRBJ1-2	CASSPFGGQGDGYTF	TGTGCCAGCTCACCATTTGGAGGGCAGGGGGACGGCTACACCTTC
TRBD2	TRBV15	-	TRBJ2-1	CATTTGLAGYNEQFF	TGTGCCACCACCACGGGACTAGCGGGTTACAATGAGCAGTTCTTC
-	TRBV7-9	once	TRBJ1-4	CASSDHVGAEGEKLFF	TGTGCCAGCAGCGACCACGTGGGGGCAGAGGGTGAAAAACTGTTTTTT
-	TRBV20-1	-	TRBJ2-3	CSASLLVTDTQYF	TGCAGTGCTAGTCTTCTAGTCACAGATACGCAGTATTTT
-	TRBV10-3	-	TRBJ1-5	CAISEFGGRTNQPQHF	TGTGCCATCAGTGAGTTCGGGGGACGGACCAATCAGCCCCAGCATTTT
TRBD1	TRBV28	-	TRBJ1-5	CASSGTATNQPQHF	TGTGCCAGCAGCGGGACAGCCACCAATCAGCCCCAGCATTTT
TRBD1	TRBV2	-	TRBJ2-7	CASSDQGDLYEQYF	TGTGCCAGCAGTGACCAGGGGGATCTGTACGAGCAGTACTTC
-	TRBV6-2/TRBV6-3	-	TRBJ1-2	CASSSSRHLYTF	TGTGCCAGCAGTTCCTCGCGCCACTTGTACACCTTC
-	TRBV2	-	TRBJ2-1	CASSEPSSVNEQFF	TGTGCCAGCAGTGAGCCTAGCTCCGTCAATGAGCAGTTCTTC
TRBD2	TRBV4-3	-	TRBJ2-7	CASSQGLLAGAEQYF	TGCGCCAGCAGCCAAGGTCTACTAGCGGGGGCTGAGCAGTACTTC
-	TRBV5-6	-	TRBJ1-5	CASSRRQTVGQPQHF	TGTGCCAGCAGCCGGAGACAGACTGTCGGTCAGCCCCAGCATTTT
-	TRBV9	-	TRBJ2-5	CASSVTRSAETQYF	TGTGCCAGCAGCGTGACTAGAAGCGCAGAGACCCAGTACTTC
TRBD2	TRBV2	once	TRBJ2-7	CASRMRGRTGTSVTYEQYF	TGTGCCAGCAGGATGAGGGGGAGAACCGGGACTAGCGTAACCTACGAGCAGTACTTC
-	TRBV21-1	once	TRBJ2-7	CASSKDRAYEQYF	TGTGCCAGCAGCAAAGACAGGGCCTACGAGCAGTACTTC
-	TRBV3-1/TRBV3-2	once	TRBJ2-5	CASSPTQGAGETQYF	TGTGCCAGCAGCCCAACTCAGGGTGCGGGGGAGACCCAGTACTTC
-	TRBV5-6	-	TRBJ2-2	CASRRQTNTGELFF	TGTGCCAGCAGGAGACAGACGAACACCGGGGAGCTGTTTTTT
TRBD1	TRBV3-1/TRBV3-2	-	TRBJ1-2	CASSPLGQGALAYGYTF	TGTGCCAGCAGCCCTCTGGGCCAGGGGGCGCTCGCCTATGGCTACACCTTC
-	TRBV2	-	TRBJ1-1	CASSERVRTANTEAFF	TGTGCCAGCAGTGAAAGGGTCCGGACAGCGAACACTGAAGCTTTCTTT
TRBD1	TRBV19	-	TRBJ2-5	CASSRGTGAIETQYF	TGTGCCAGTAGTAGGGGGACAGGAGCGATAGAGACCCAGTACTTC
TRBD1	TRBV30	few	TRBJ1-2	CAWREQGTNYGYTF	TGTGCCTGGAGGGAACAGGGGACTAACTATGGCTACACCTTC
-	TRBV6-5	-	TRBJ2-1	CASKTGIAYNEQFF	TGTGCCAGCAAAACGGGGATCGCCTACAATGAGCAGTTCTTC
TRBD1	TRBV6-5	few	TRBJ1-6	CASRPGQGRSPLHF	TGTGCCAGCAGACCGGGACAGGGCCGTTCACCCCTCCACTTT
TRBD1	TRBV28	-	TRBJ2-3	CASSLIGQGASGDTQYF	TGTGCCAGCAGTTTAATCGGACAGGGGGCAAGTGGAGATACGCAGTATTTT
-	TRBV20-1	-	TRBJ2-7	CSASRQAGYEQYF	TGCAGTGCTAGTAGACAGGCGGGCTACGAGCAGTACTTC
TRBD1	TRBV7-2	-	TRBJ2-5	CASSPPRDRVFGRETQYF	TGTGCCAGCAGCCCCCCCCGGGACAGGGTTTTTGGCCGAGAGACCCAGTACTTC
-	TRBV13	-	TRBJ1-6	CASRFWTAYNSPLHF	TGTGCCAGCAGATTCTGGACAGCCTATAATTCACCCCTCCACTTT